The 5 T cell receptor beta chains below come from one sample, sequenced in a study of monozygotic twins with inflammatory bowel disease. TCRdb reanalyzed the 5' RACE reads and collapses them to one entry per CDR3 protein, without DNA. Here the sample table reports over 150,000 distinct CDR3 sequences. The sample consisted of blood. All receptors derive from a human donor with ulcerative colitis or Crohn's disease, or a healthy co-twin of an affected twin (not recorded which).

The chain links TRBV10-3 to TRBJ2-7; TCRdb proposes TRBD2, but this gene call is untestable without DNA. The CDR3 is 12 residues long. Germline V lookup: CDR1 ENHRY, CDR2 SYGVKD. The CDR3 sequence: CAITPGGDEQYF.

V is TRBV7-2 and J is TRBJ2-7; TCRdb designates TRBD1, a call that cannot be tested without DNA. Germline V lookup: CDR1 SGHTA, CDR2 FQGNSA. CDR3 length equals 13 residues. CDR3 amino acids: CASSLRGTYEQYF.

The chain recombines TRBV28 with TRBJ1-5. Germline V gene sequence: CDR1 MDHEN, CDR2 SYDVKM. This CDR3 contains 17 residues. This chain's CDR3 is CASSSFPRDLSNQPQHF.

V gene TRBV9 combines with J gene TRBJ2-1; without DNA, the TCRdb call of TRBD2 cannot be checked. The CDR3 sequence is 16 residues long. CDR1 is SGDLS, CDR2 YYNGEE, per germline. The CDR3 is CASSPGTSGPYNEQFF. Together with reference TRBV9 and TRBJ2-1, the CDR3 gives the full variable domain: DSGVTQTPKHLITATGQRVTLRCSPRSGDLSVYWYQQSLDQGLQFLIQYYNGEERAKGNILERFSAQQFPDLHSELNLSSLELGDSALYFCASSPGTSGPYNEQFFGPGTRLTVL.

V is TRBV4-2 and J is TRBJ1-2; TCRdb selects TRBD1, and the lack of DNA leaves this call unchecked. CDR3 length equals 14 residues. Germline assignment: CDR1 LGHNA and CDR2 YNFKEQ. The CDR3 loop reads CASSQRGQDYGYTF.